Listed below are T cell receptor beta chains from one sample, sequenced in a study of T cell changes during pregnancy in multiple sclerosis. Repertoires were generated with immunoSEQ multiplex PCR, while TCRdb's copy carries only in-frame clones and drops some. The data hold approximately 50,000 clones, with roughly nine tenths observed a single time. Sequencing used CD8+ T cells from peripheral blood mononuclear cells, obtained after pregnancy. These receptors originate from a female donor with multiple sclerosis, enrolled in a pregnancy study. CDR3s include the opening cysteine and the closing phenylalanine or tryptophan. D genes are given only for firm matches. Rows give clone size only sometimes, using once, few, many, or a class for an expanded clone.

CDR3nt | CDR3aa | len | j_gene | v_gene | d_gene | abundance
TGTGCCAGCAGCCCCGGTCTTGGGGGGGGACCTAGCGCTTTCTTT | CASSPGLGGGPSAFF | 15 | TRBJ1-1 | TRBV9 | . | medium-sized
TGTGCCAGCAGCTTTGGAGGAGGTGGCTACACCTTC | CASSFGGGGYTF | 12 | TRBJ1-2 | TRBV5-4 | . | .
TGTGCCAGCAGTTTACACCCGGGACACCTGTCTGGAAACACCATATATTTT | CASSLHPGHLSGNTIYF | 17 | TRBJ1-3 | TRBV27 | . | .
TGTGCCAGCAGTCCGTCAGGGGGCGAGGTCTCCTACGAGCAGTACTTC | CASSPSGGEVSYEQYF | 16 | TRBJ2-7 | TRBV27 | TRBD1 | .
TGTGCCAGCAGTGAAAGCGAGGGATTCACGCCCCAGCATTTT | CASSESEGFTPQHF | 14 | TRBJ1-5 | TRBV6-1 | . | .
TGCGCCACCCTCAACCCTGATAAACCTTTTAGCTCCTATAATTCACCCCTCCACTTT | CATLNPDKPFSSYNSPLHF | 19 | TRBJ1-6 | TRBV10-1 | . | .
TGTGCCAGCAGCTTTGGGGGGGCGAACACCGGGGAGCTGTTTTTT | CASSFGGANTGELFF | 15 | TRBJ2-2 | TRBV7-3 | TRBD2 | .
TGTGCCAGCAGCTTAACGCCACGGGTGAACACTGAAGCTTTCTTT | CASSLTPRVNTEAFF | 15 | TRBJ1-1 | TRBV7-9 | . | .
TGTGCCAGCGCTGCCAGCGGGGGGCCTGGACCCGGGGAGCTGTTTTTT | CASAASGGPGPGELFF | 16 | TRBJ2-2 | TRBV9 | TRBD2 | .
TGTGCCAGCAGCGCCCAGAGGGACAGGGACACCTATAGCAATCAGCCCCAGCATTTT | CASSAQRDRDTYSNQPQHF | 19 | TRBJ1-5 | TRBV21-1 | . | .
TGTGCCAGCAGCTTATTGACAGGGGGCGCCGGGAATGAGCAGTTCTTC | CASSLLTGGAGNEQFF | 16 | TRBJ2-1 | TRBV5-4 | TRBD1 | .
TGTGCCAGCAGGTTAACAGGGTCCTACGAGCAGTACTTC | CASRLTGSYEQYF | 13 | TRBJ2-7 | TRBV14 | . | .
TGTGCCAGCAGCCACCGGGACAGACAGAATGAAGCTTTCTTT | CASSHRDRQNEAFF | 14 | TRBJ1-1 | TRBV11-3 | TRBD1 | medium-sized
TGTGCCAGCAGAAATGAGGGGGGGGAAGGCTCCTACGAGCAGTACTTC | CASRNEGGEGSYEQYF | 16 | TRBJ2-7 | TRBV28 | . | once
TGTGCCAGCAGTGAAGGGGGAGGGGGCTACGAGCAGTACTTC | CASSEGGGGYEQYF | 14 | TRBJ2-7 | TRBV6-1 | . | .
TGTGCCAGCTCGGCCGTGGGGCGGGGGACTGAAGCTTTCTTT | CASSAVGRGTEAFF | 14 | TRBJ1-1 | TRBV27 | . | .
TGTGCCAGCAGCTCCCCCCGTGGCCTCCCCACCTACGAGCAGTACTTC | CASSSPRGLPTYEQYF | 16 | TRBJ2-7 | TRBV13 | . | .
TGTGCCAGTAGTCCCCGGACAGGGTTTAGGAACATGAAGGAAAAACTGTTTTTT | CASSPRTGFRNMKEKLFF | 18 | TRBJ1-4 | TRBV19 | TRBD1 | .
TGTGCCAGCAGTTACTCTTCAGAGGCGGGGACTGAAGCTTTCTTT | CASSYSSEAGTEAFF | 15 | TRBJ1-1 | TRBV6-5 | . | .
TGTGCCAGCAGTTACTCGTCAGAAACCTACGAGCAGTACTTC | CASSYSSETYEQYF | 14 | TRBJ2-7 | TRBV6-6 | . | once
TGTGCCAGCAGCTTCGTGAACACTGAAGCTTTCTTT | CASSFVNTEAFF | 12 | TRBJ1-1 | TRBV5-6 | . | .
TGTGCCACCAGCAGAGATGAGGGTGGCTACACCTTC | CATSRDEGGYTF | 12 | TRBJ1-2 | TRBV15 | . | .
TGTGCCAGCAGCCCGACAGGGGGTACTGAAGCTTTCTTT | CASSPTGGTEAFF | 13 | TRBJ1-1 | TRBV6-1 | TRBD1 | once
TGTGCCAGCAGGGGGGAAGGACAGGGGGTCTACGAGCAGTACTTC | CASRGEGQGVYEQYF | 15 | TRBJ2-7 | TRBV6-5 | TRBD1 | .
TGTGCCAGCAGCCCGATGGGACCGGGGGGTGGCTACACCTTC | CASSPMGPGGGYTF | 14 | TRBJ1-2 | TRBV7-3 | . | .
TGTGCCAGCAGTTTAACAGGGGGCCCCTACAATGAGCAGTTCTTC | CASSLTGGPYNEQFF | 15 | TRBJ2-1 | TRBV27 | TRBD1 | .
TGTGCCATCAGTGAGCCCTCCGGGACAGTTCTCACCGGGGAGCTGTTTTTT | CAISEPSGTVLTGELFF | 17 | TRBJ2-2 | TRBV10-3 | TRBD1 | .
TGTGCCAGCAGCCCGACCGGGACATCCTATCAGCCCCAGCATTTT | CASSPTGTSYQPQHF | 15 | TRBJ1-5 | TRBV9 | . | .
TGTGCCAGCAGTGAGACAGGGCCCTACGAGCAGTACTTC | CASSETGPYEQYF | 13 | TRBJ2-7 | TRBV2 | TRBD1 | .
TGTGCCAGCAATCCAACTTGGAGCTCCTACAATGAGCAGTTCTTC | CASNPTWSSYNEQFF | 15 | TRBJ2-1 | TRBV6-5 | . | .
TGCAGCGTTCGGGGGGAATCTGGGGTCAATGAGCAGTTCTTC | CSVRGESGVNEQFF | 14 | TRBJ2-1 | TRBV29-1 | TRBD2 | .
TGTGCCAGCAGCCAGGGGAACACTGAAGCTTTCTTT | CASSQGNTEAFF | 12 | TRBJ1-1 | TRBV6-6 | . | .
TGTGCCAGTAGTATGGCCCACAGTGATTCCTACGAGCAGTACTTC | CASSMAHSDSYEQYF | 15 | TRBJ2-7 | TRBV19 | . | .
TGTGCCAGCAGCTTTGGGACAGGGGATGAAAAACTGTTTTTT | CASSFGTGDEKLFF | 14 | TRBJ1-4 | TRBV11-2 | TRBD1 | few
TGTGCCAGTAGTATCCAGACAGCGAACACTGAAGCTTTCTTT | CASSIQTANTEAFF | 14 | TRBJ1-1 | TRBV19 | . | few
TGTGCCAGCAGGAACAGGTCCTACTATGGCTACACCTTC | CASRNRSYYGYTF | 13 | TRBJ1-2 | TRBV2 | . | .
TGTGCCAGCAGTTACTCCGGGGAGACTAATGAAAAACTGTTTTTT | CASSYSGETNEKLFF | 15 | TRBJ1-4 | TRBV6-5 | . | .
TGCGCCAGCAGCTCCGGGACTAGCATCAGGGATGAGCAGTTCTTC | CASSSGTSIRDEQFF | 15 | TRBJ2-1 | TRBV5-1 | TRBD2 | .
TGTGCCAGCAGCTTCGGCGGGGGGGCATTCACCGGGGAGCTGTTTTTT | CASSFGGGAFTGELFF | 16 | TRBJ2-2 | TRBV5-6 | TRBD2 | .
TGTGCCAGCAGTGACACCGCGGACACCATATATTTT | CASSDTADTIYF | 12 | TRBJ1-3 | TRBV6-1 | . | .
TGTGCCAGCAGCTCGACAGGGGGTTTCACAGATACGCAGTATTTT | CASSSTGGFTDTQYF | 15 | TRBJ2-3 | TRBV7-3 | TRBD1 | .
TGTGCCAGCAGCGTTCTACAGACCGGGACAGGGTTAGACGGGGAGCTGTTTTTT | CASSVLQTGTGLDGELFF | 18 | TRBJ2-2 | TRBV13 | TRBD1 | once
TGTGCCTGGAGTGAAGGGGGCAATCAGCCCCAGCATTTT | CAWSEGGNQPQHF | 13 | TRBJ1-5 | TRBV30 | . | .
TGTGCCAGCAGTGACCGGGGGGGAATCTACGAGCAGTACTTC | CASSDRGGIYEQYF | 14 | TRBJ2-7 | TRBV6-1 | TRBD2 | .
TGTGCCAGCAGTGAGCGGGGGGGCATACACTCCTACGAGCAGTACTTC | CASSERGGIHSYEQYF | 16 | TRBJ2-7 | TRBV6-1 | TRBD2 | .
TGTGCCTCACAACGCAGCGGTTACAATGAGCAGTTCTTC | CASQRSGYNEQFF | 13 | TRBJ2-1 | TRBV9 | . | .
TGCGCCAGCAAGACAGGGGACAACGAGCAGTACTTC | CASKTGDNEQYF | 12 | TRBJ2-7 | TRBV5-1 | TRBD1 | .
TGTGCCTCCCAGTCAGGACAGGCCTTGAACACTGAAGCTTTCTTT | CASQSGQALNTEAFF | 15 | TRBJ1-1 | TRBV10-3 | TRBD1 | .
TGTGCCAGCAGCGTAGCCATTAGCGGGGTAGGAGAGCAGTACTTC | CASSVAISGVGEQYF | 15 | TRBJ2-7 | TRBV9 | TRBD2 | few
TGTGCCAGCAGCCGGACCGGGAGCATGTACACCGGGGAGCTGTTTTTT | CASSRTGSMYTGELFF | 16 | TRBJ2-2 | TRBV5-6 | . | .
TGCGCCAGCAGCTTTCCCGACAGGGGTACGGAGACCCAGTACTTC | CASSFPDRGTETQYF | 15 | TRBJ2-5 | TRBV5-1 | TRBD1 | .
TGTGCCAGCCAGCAGGGCGGTGAGCAGTTCTTC | CASQQGGEQFF | 11 | TRBJ2-1 | TRBV6-5 | . | .
TGCGCCAGCAGCCCCCCTTGGGACAGGGTAGATGGCTACACCTTC | CASSPPWDRVDGYTF | 15 | TRBJ1-2 | TRBV4-1 | TRBD1 | .
TGTGCCAGCAGTGAGAGCTATGGCTACACCTTC | CASSESYGYTF | 11 | TRBJ1-2 | TRBV6-1 | . | .
TGCGCCAGCAAAAGCGGGGGGGTTGGAGATACGCAGTATTTT | CASKSGGVGDTQYF | 14 | TRBJ2-3 | TRBV5-1 | TRBD2 | .
TGTGCCAGCAGCCAAACACCAGATCGGGTTGATACGCAGTATTTT | CASSQTPDRVDTQYF | 15 | TRBJ2-3 | TRBV5-4 | . | .
TGTGCTAGCAGCTTAGTAGTCGGGCAAGAGACCCAGTACTTC | CASSLVVGQETQYF | 14 | TRBJ2-5 | TRBV7-7 | . | .